This T cell receptor (beta chain) was found in a study of cytomegalovirus exposure and HLA in healthy donors. Overall study findings and caveats: Reports described diagnosis of cytomegalovirus status by the classifier as highly specific and sensitive.

V lost 5 bases and J lost 7, with 8 bases in between. The CDR3 sequence is 12 residues long. Looked up from germline, CDR1 is MNHEY and CDR2 is SVGAGI. Concerning this clone itself: Its antigen is as yet unknown.

In the PCR, 60 Vbeta and 13 Jbeta primers were used. The table came from immunoSEQ multiplex PCR; TCRdb's copy has only in-frame clones and leaves some out. In the table there are about 160,000 clones, approximately 83% of which are singletons. The sample was PBMCs. This receptor was obtained from a woman between 18 and 29 years old in good health and CMV-seronegative. V is TRBV6-5 and J is TRBJ1-4; tentative D call: TRBD1 (6 bases). This CDR3 reads CASSRDTEKLFF. For the CDR3, the DNA is TGTGCCAGCAGTAGGGACACTGAAAAACTGTTTTTT.